This T cell receptor (beta chain) appears in the sequencing data of a study of vaccination effects on CD4 cells after COVID-19. About the study: All study participants received two doses of BNT162b2 or mRNA-1273 vaccine. Samples were given by two convalescent patients 16 days and one week before vaccination.

The CDR3 has 16 residues. From germline, CDR1 is MNHNY and CDR2 SVGAGI (reference sequence). V shed 3 bases, J shed 2 bases, and the junction held 7 bases outside the gene matches. Study conclusions and caveats: Convalescents' spike-reactive clones after vaccination were mainly made up of new clones that the vaccine induced.

The data were produced by immunoSEQ multiplex PCR, yet TCRdb's version contains in-frame clones alone and is incomplete. The sample holds 22,000 or so clones, 70% to 80% seen once. Ahead of sequencing, the ViraFEST assay grew antigen-specific CD4+ T cells using viral peptide pools. On roughly day 10 of culture, CD4+ T cells were separated out. PCR confirmed that the person was infected with SARS-CoV-2 between March and December 2020. In regard to this clone: Its antigen is unidentified.

The source was CD4+ T cells from PBMCs cultured with a peptide pool, collected before COVID-19 vaccination. The chain employs TRBV6-6 and TRBJ2-5; 9 nucleotides agree with TRBD2. The TCR was taken from a human donor who had a prior SARS-CoV-2 infection. This CDR3 is CASSYRLAVRQETQYF. The CDR3, as DNA: TGTGCCAGCAGTTATAGACTAGCGGTCCGACAAGAGACCCAGTACTTC.